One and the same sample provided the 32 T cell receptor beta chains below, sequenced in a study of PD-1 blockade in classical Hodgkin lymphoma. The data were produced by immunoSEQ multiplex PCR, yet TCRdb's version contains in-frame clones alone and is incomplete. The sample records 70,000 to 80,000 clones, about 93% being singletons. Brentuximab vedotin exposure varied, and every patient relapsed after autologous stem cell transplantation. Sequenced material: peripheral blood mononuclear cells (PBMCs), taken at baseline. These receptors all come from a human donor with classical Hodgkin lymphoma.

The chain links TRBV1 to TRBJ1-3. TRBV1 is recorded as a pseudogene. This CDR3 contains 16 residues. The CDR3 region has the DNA TGCACCAGCAGCCGGTCCAGCCAGAGCTCTGGAAACACCATATATTTT. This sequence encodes CTSSRSSQSSGNTIYF.

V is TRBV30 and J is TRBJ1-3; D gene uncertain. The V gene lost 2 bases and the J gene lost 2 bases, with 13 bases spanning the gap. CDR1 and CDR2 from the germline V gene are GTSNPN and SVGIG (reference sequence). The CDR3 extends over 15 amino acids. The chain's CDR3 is CAWSNNGGTGNTIYF. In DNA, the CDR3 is TGTGCCTGGAGTAATAACGGAGGAACTGGAAACACCATATATTTT.

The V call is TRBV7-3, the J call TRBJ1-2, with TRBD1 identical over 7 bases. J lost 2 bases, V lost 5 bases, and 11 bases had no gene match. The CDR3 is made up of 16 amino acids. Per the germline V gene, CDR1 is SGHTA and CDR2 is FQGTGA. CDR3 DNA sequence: TGTGCCAGCAGCACCCTGGGCAGGGGGAAAAACTATGGCTACACCTTC. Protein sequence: CASSTLGRGKNYGYTF.

DNA for the CDR3: TGTGCCAGCTCACTTAACCGGGACAGGGATTCTTACGAGCAGTACTTC. Translating it yields CASSLNRDRDSYEQYF. This chain joins TRBV18 and TRBJ2-7, with 9 bases fitting TRBD1. This CDR3 spans 16 amino acids. J was trimmed by 4 bases and V by 4 bases; bases with no gene match: 11. CDR1 and CDR2 (germline): KGHSH, LQKENI.

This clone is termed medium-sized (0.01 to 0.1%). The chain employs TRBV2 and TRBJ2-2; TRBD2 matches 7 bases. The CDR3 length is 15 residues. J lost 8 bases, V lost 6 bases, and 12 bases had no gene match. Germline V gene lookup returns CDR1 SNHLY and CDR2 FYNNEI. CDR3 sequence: CASSAGTIAPGELFF. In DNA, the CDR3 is TGTGCCAGCAGCGCGGGGACTATCGCGCCAGGGGAGCTGTTTTTT.

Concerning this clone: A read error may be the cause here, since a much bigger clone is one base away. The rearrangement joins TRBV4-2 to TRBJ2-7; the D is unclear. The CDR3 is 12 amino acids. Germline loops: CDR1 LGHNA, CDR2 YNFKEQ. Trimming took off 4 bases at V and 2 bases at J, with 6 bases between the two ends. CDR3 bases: TGTGCCAGCAGCCCAGACACCTACGAGCAGTACTTC. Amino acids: CASSPDTYEQYF.

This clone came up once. This CDR3 reads CASSLPGPAIYGYTF. CDR3 nucleotides: TGTGCCAGTAGTTTACCGGGCCCTGCGATCTATGGCTACACCTTC. The J gene is TRBJ1-2, the V gene TRBV19; unclear D gene. Germline-derived CDR1 and CDR2 are LNHDA and SQIVND (reference sequence). The CDR3 extends over 15 amino acids. V was clipped by 5 bases and J by 4 bases, with 17 bases between them. The full variable domain, in which reference TRBV19 and TRBJ1-2 provide the parts outside the CDR3, is DGGITQSPKYLFRKEGQNVTLSCEQNLNHDAMYWYRQDPGQGLRLIYYSQIVNDFQKGDIAEGYSVSREKKESFPLTVTSAQKNPTAFYLCASSLPGPAIYGYTFGSGTRLTVV.

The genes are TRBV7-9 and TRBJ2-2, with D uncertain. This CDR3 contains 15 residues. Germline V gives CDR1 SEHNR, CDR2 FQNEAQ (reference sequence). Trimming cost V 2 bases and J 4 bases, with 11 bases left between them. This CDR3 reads CASSLRATFTGELFF. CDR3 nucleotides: TGTGCCAGCAGCTTACGGGCCACTTTCACCGGGGAGCTGTTTTTT. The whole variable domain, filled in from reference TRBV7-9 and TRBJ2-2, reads DTGVSQNPRHKITKRGQNVTFRCDPISEHNRLYWYRQTLGQGPEFLTYFQNEAQLEKSRLLSDRFSAERPKGSFSTLEIQRTEQGDSAMYLCASSLRATFTGELFFGEGSRLTVL.

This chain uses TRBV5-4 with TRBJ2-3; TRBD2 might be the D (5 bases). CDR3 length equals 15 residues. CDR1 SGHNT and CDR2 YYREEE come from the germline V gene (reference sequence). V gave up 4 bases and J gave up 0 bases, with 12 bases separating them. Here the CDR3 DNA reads TGTGCCAGCAGCCCCCTCCGGGGTAGCACAGATACGCAGTATTTT. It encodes CASSPLRGSTDTQYF.

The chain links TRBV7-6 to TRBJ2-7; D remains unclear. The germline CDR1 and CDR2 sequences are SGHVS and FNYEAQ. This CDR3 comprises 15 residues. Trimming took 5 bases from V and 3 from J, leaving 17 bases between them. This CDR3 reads CASSPETQSVYEQYF. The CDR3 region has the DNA TGTGCCAGCAGCCCCGAGACCCAGTCGGTCTACGAGCAGTACTTC.

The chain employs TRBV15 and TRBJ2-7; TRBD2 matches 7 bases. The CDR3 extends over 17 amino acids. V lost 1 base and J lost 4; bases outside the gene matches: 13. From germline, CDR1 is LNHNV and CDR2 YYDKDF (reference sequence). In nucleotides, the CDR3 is TGTGCCACCAGCAGAGGGACCGGGACTAATAAGGCTTACGAGCAGTACTTC. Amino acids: CATSRGTGTNKAYEQYF.

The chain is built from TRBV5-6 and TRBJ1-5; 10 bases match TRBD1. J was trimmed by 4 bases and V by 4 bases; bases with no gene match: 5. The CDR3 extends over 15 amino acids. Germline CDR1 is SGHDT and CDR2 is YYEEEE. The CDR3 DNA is TGTGCCAGCAGCCCAGACAGGGGGCGAAATCAGCCCCAGCATTTT. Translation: CASSPDRGRNQPQHF.

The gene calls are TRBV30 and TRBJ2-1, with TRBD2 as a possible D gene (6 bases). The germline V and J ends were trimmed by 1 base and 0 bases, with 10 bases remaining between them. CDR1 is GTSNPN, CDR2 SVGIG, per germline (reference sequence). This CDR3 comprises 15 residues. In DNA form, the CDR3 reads TGTGCCTGGAGTGAAGACGGGAGCTCCTACAATGAGCAGTTCTTC. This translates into CAWSEDGSSYNEQFF.

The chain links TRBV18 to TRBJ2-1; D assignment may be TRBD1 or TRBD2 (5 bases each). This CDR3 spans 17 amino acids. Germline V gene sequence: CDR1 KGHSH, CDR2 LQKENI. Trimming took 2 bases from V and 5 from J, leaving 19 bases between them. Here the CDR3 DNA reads TGTGCCAGCTCACCAAACGGGGCAGACAATAATGACAATGAGCAGTTCTTC. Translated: CASSPNGADNNDNEQFF.

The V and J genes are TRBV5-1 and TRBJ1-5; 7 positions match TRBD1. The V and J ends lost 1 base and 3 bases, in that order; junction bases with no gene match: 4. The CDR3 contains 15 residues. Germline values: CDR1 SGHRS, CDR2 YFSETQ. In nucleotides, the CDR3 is TGCGCCAGCAGCTTGTTAGGGGGCCTCAATCAGCCCCAGCATTTT. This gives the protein CASSLLGGLNQPQHF.

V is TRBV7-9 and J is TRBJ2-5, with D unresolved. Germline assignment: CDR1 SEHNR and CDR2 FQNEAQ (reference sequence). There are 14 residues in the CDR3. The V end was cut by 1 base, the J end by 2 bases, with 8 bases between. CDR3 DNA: TGTGCCAGCAGCTTAGGTGTACAGCAAGAGACCCAGTACTTC. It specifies CASSLGVQQETQYF.

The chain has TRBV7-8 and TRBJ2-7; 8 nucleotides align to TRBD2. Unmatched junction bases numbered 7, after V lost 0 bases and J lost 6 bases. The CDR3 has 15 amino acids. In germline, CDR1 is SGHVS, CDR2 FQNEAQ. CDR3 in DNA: TGTGCCAGCAGCTTAGCGCTAAGCGGGGGATCCGAGCAGTACTTC. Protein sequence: CASSLALSGGSEQYF.

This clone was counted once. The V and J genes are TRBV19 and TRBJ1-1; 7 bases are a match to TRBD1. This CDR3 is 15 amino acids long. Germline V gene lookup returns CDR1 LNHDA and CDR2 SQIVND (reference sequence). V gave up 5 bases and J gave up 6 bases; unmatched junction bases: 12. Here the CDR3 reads CASSPFKGAGAEAFF. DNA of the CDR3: TGTGCCAGTAGTCCGTTCAAGGGGGCGGGGGCTGAAGCTTTCTTT.

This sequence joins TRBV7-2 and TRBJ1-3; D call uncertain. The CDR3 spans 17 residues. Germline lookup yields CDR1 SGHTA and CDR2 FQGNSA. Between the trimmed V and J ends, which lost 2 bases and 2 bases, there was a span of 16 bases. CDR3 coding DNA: TGTGCCAGCAGCTTAATCAGTCCCAGAGGCGCTGGAAACACCATATATTTT. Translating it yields CASSLISPRGAGNTIYF.

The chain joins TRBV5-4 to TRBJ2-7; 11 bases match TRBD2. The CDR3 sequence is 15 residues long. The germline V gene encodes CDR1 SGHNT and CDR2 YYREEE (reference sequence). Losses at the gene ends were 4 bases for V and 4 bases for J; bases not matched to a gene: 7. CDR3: CASSVTSGSGYEQYF. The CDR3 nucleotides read TGTGCCAGCAGCGTCACTAGCGGGAGTGGTTACGAGCAGTACTTC.

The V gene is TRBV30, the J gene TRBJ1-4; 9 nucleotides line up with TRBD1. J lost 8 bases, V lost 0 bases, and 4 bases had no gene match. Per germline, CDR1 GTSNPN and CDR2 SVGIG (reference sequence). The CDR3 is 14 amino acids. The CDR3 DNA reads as TGTGCCTGGAGTGTAGGGACAGGGTGGGAAAAACTGTTTTTT. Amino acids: CAWSVGTGWEKLFF.

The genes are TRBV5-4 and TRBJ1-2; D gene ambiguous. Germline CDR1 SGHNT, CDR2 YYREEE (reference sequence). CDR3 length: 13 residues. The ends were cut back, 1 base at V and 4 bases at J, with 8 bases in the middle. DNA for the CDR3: TGTGCCAGCAGCTTGAGGGATTCCTATGGCTACACCTTC. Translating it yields CASSLRDSYGYTF.

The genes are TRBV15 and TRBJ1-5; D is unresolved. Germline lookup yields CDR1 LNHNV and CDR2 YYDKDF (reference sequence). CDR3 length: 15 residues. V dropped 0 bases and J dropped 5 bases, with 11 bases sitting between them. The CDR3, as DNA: TGTGCCACCAGCAGAGATTCCGGCGCGGATCAGCCCCAGCATTTT. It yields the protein CATSRDSGADQPQHF. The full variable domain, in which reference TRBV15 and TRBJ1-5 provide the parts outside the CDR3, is DAMVIQNPRYQVTQFGKPVTLSCSQTLNHNVMYWYQQKSSQAPKLLFHYYDKDFNNEADTPDNFQSRRPNTSFCFLDIRSPGLGDTAMYLCATSRDSGADQPQHFGDGTRLSIL.

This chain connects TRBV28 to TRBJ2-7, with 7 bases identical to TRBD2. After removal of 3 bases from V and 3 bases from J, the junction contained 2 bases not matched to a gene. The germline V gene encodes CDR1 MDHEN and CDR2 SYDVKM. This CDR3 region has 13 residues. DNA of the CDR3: TGTGCCAGCAGTTTGCCGGGAGGCTACGAGCAGTACTTC. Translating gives CASSLPGGYEQYF.

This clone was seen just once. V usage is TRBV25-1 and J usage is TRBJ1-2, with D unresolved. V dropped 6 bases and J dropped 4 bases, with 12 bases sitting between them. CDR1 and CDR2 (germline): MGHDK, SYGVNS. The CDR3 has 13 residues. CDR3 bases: TGTGCCAGCAGGGGAAGCCTCCTCTATGGCTACACCTTC. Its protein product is CASRGSLLYGYTF.

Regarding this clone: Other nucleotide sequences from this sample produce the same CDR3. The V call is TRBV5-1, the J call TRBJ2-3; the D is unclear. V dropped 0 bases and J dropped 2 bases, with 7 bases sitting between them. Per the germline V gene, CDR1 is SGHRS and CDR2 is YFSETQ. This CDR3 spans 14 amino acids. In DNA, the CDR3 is TGCGCCAGCAGCTTGGGTCAGGACACAGATACGCAGTATTTT. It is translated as CASSLGQDTDTQYF.

CDR3 coding DNA: TGTGCCAGCAGCCTCAATCAGCCCCAGCATTTT. Translated: CASSLNQPQHF. The chain has TRBV27 and TRBJ1-5; unclear D gene. The CDR3 is 11 residues long. Germline CDR1 reads MNHEY; CDR2 reads SMNVEV (reference sequence). V lost 6 bases, J lost 3 bases, and 3 bases lay in between.

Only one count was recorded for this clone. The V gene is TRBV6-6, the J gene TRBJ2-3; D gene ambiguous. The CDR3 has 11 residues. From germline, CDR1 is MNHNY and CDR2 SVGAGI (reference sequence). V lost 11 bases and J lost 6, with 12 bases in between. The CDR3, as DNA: TGTGCCGTCCACCATGGGGATACGCAGTATTTT. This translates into CAVHHGDTQYF.

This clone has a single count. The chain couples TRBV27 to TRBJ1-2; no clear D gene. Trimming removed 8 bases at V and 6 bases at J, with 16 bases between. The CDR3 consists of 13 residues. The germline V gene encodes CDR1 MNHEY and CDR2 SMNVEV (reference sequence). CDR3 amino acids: CASRRMGGDGYTF. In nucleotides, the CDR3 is TGTGCCAGCCGGAGGATGGGTGGAGATGGCTACACCTTC.

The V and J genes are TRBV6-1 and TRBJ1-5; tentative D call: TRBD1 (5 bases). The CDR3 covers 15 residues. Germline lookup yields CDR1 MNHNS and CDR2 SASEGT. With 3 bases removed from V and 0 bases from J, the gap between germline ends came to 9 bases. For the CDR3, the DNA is TGTGCCAGCAGTGAGGGGCAGGCTAGCAATCAGCCCCAGCATTTT. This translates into CASSEGQASNQPQHF.

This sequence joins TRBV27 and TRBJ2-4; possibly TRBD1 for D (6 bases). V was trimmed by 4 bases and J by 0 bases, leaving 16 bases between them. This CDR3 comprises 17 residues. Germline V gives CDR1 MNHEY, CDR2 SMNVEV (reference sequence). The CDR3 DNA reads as TGTGCCAGCAGTTATCTGGACAGTCTTCTAGCCAAAAACATTCAGTACTTC. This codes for CASSYLDSLLAKNIQYF.

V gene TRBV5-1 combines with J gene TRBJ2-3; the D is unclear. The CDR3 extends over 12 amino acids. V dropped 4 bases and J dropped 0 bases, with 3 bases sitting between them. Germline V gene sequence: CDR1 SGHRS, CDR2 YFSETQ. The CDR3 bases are TGCGCCAGCAGCACCAGCACAGATACGCAGTATTTT. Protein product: CASSTSTDTQYF.